Below are 21 T cell receptor beta chains sequenced from a single sample in a study of blood T cells in healthy people across ages. A second PCR of about 7 to 12 cycles used a sample-barcoded 5' primer and a J-beta primer mix. A single record per CDR3 protein comes from TCRdb applying MiXCR to the 5' RACE reads. Of some 940,000 distinct CDR3 sequences listed, almost 30% are singletons. The same specimen was also included in a second study, on T cells of mothers and their children.

The sequencing sample was made of blood. These TCRs come from a woman aged 40-49 years in good health.

The J gene is TRBJ2-7, the V gene TRBV12-3 or TRBV12-4; possibly TRBD2 for D (6 bases). The CDR3 contains 15 residues. V was shortened by 2 bases and J by 2 bases, with 13 bases between the two germline ends. This chain's CDR3 is CASSLSRSGAYEQYF. DNA for the CDR3: TGTGCCAGCAGTTTAAGCCGGTCGGGGGCCTACGAGCAGTACTTC.

With regard to this clonotype: A much bigger clone sits one base away, suggesting this may be a read error. This chain uses TRBV12-3 or TRBV12-4 with TRBJ2-1; possibly TRBD2 for D (6 bases). The CDR3 consists of 11 residues. Trimming left V 5 bases short and J 14 bases short, with 13 bases between. The CDR3 spells CASSDGGTKFF. The CDR3 region has the DNA TGTGCCAGCAGTGATGGCGGGACGAAGTTCTTC.

The chain joins TRBV9 to TRBJ2-3; 12 bases are a match to TRBD1. The germline V gene encodes CDR1 SGDLS and CDR2 YYNGEE. The CDR3 consists of 15 residues. Germline trimming cut 3 bases from V and 5 bases from J; bases unmatched to any gene: 4. The CDR3 DNA reads as TGTGCCAGCAGCGGGGGACAGGGGGCTGAAGATACGCAGTATTTT. It specifies CASSGGQGAEDTQYF.

This clonotype was detected a few times. The chain combines TRBV6-6 with TRBJ2-1; the D gene is possibly TRBD2 (5 bases). V lost 5 bases, J lost 0 bases, and 11 bases lay in between. The CDR3 runs 15 residues. The germline CDR1 and CDR2 sequences are MNHNY and SVGAGI (reference sequence). The CDR3 protein is CASSEGFSSYNEQFF. CDR3 nucleotides: TGTGCCAGCAGTGAGGGTTTTAGCTCCTACAATGAGCAGTTCTTC.

This clonotype was counted only a few times. The gene calls are TRBV12-3 or TRBV12-4 and TRBJ1-2; D possibly corresponds to TRBD1 (6 bases). Trimming shortened V by 6 bases and J by 4 bases, and 12 bases separated the two germline ends. The CDR3 consists of 13 residues. CDR3 loop: CASREQGTYGYTF. The CDR3 coding sequence is TGTGCCAGCAGGGAACAGGGTACCTATGGCTACACCTTC.

The sample holds a few counts of this clonotype. The chain links TRBV28 to TRBJ2-3; perhaps TRBD2 as D (5 bases). The CDR3 contains 16 residues. V dropped 7 bases and J dropped 5 bases, with 22 bases sitting between them. Germline CDR1 is MDHEN and CDR2 is SYDVKM. The CDR3 DNA reads TGTGCCAGCATTAGCCCGGGGTCCTTTATGAGAGATACGCAGTATTTT. Amino acid sequence: CASISPGSFMRDTQYF.

The V and J genes are TRBV7-8 and TRBJ2-5; D may match TRBD1 or TRBD2 (7 bases each). V was shortened by 1 base and J by 5 bases, with 17 bases between the two germline ends. Germline assignment: CDR1 SGHVS and CDR2 FQNEAQ. CDR3 size: 16 residues. The CDR3 is CASSLDARQGGETQYF. DNA of the CDR3: TGTGCCAGCAGCTTAGATGCGAGACAGGGAGGGGAGACCCAGTACTTC.

Comment on this clonotype: Possible read error: a much larger clone is one base away. The chain couples TRBV7-3 to TRBJ2-1; D perhaps matches TRBD1 (5 bases). Germline CDR1 is SGHTA and CDR2 is FQGTGA. The CDR3 consists of 15 residues. V lost 3 bases, J lost 6 bases, and 15 bases lay in between. CDR3 nucleotides: TGTGCCAGCAGCTTCGAGACAGCTGCCACCAATGAGCAGTTCTTC. Amino acid sequence: CASSFETAATNEQFF.

This clonotype was found a few times. The rearrangement uses TRBV28 and TRBJ1-2; TRBD1 matches at 9 bases. The CDR3 has 14 residues. Germline V gives CDR1 MDHEN, CDR2 SYDVKM. The V segment lost 4 bases and the J segment 4 bases; nucleotides outside the gene matches: 4. The CDR3 region is CASSSQGALYGYTF. CDR3 DNA sequence: TGTGCCAGCAGTTCACAGGGGGCCCTCTATGGCTACACCTTC.

The V call is TRBV28, the J call TRBJ2-5; no clear D. V lost 6 bases to trimming and J lost 5 bases, with 16 bases between them. Per germline, CDR1 MDHEN and CDR2 SYDVKM. The CDR3 totals 14 residues. CDR3 sequence reads: CASSFLSMGETQYF. CDR3 sequence (DNA): TGTGCCAGCAGCTTCCTAAGCATGGGTGAGACCCAGTACTTC.

This clonotype was recorded many times. V usage is TRBV9 and J usage is TRBJ1-2, with D possibly TRBD1 on 6 matching bases. The germline CDR1 and CDR2 sequences are SGDLS and YYNGEE. Trimming pared 4 bases from V and 4 bases from J, leaving 14 bases between. There are 14 residues in the CDR3. DNA for the CDR3: TGTGCCAGCAGCCCACCAGGGGCCCTCTATGGCTACACCTTC. Its translation is CASSPPGALYGYTF. The full variable domain, its missing parts supplied by reference TRBV9 and TRBJ1-2, is DSGVTQTPKHLITATGQRVTLRCSPRSGDLSVYWYQQSLDQGLQFLIQYYNGEERAKGNILERFSAQQFPDLHSELNLSSLELGDSALYFCASSPPGALYGYTFGSGTRLTVV.

The chain uses TRBV5-5 and TRBJ2-5; 8 bases agree with TRBD1. Trimming cost V 3 bases and J 11 bases; bases outside gene matches: 21. Looked up from germline, CDR1 is SGHKS and CDR2 is YYEKEE (reference sequence). This CDR3 has 17 amino acids. The CDR3 DNA reads TGTGCCAGCAGCTATGTCGGAGTGTTTCCAGGGGGCAATGAGCAGTACTTC. This gives the protein CASSYVGVFPGGNEQYF. The full variable domain, rest sourced from reference TRBV5-5 and TRBJ2-5, is DAGVTQSPTHLIKTRGQQVTLRCSPISGHKSVSWYQQVLGQGPQFIFQYYEKEERGRGNFPDRFSARQFPNYSSELNVNALLLGDSALYLCASSYVGVFPGGNEQYFGPGTRLLVL.

A remark on this clonotype: A read error may explain this, as a much larger clone is one base away. The V gene is TRBV10-3, the J gene TRBJ2-5, with D tentatively TRBD1 or TRBD2 (5 bases each). CDR1 and CDR2 from the germline V gene are ENHRY and SYGVKD. The CDR3 is made up of 13 amino acids. This CDR3 reads CVISRAGPETQYF. In DNA, the CDR3 is TGTGTCATCTCGAGGGCAGGGCCGGAGACCCAGTACTTC.

The chain has TRBV20-1 and TRBJ1-6; D uncertain. The CDR3 spans 15 residues. The germline V gene has CDR1 DFQATT and CDR2 SNEGSKA (reference sequence). The V gene lost 4 bases and the J gene lost 0 bases, with 10 bases spanning the gap. CDR3 nucleotide sequence: TGCAGTGCTAATACTATCAGCTCCTATAATTCACCCCTCCACTTT. It encodes CSANTISSYNSPLHF.

This clonotype appeared many times. This sequence joins TRBV28 and TRBJ2-7, with D possibly being TRBD2 (5 bases). V lost 4 bases to trimming and J lost 7 bases, with 11 bases between them. The CDR3 loop spans 12 amino acids. In germline, CDR1 is MDHEN, CDR2 SYDVKM. CDR3 coding DNA: TGTGCCAGCAGTTGGGCGGGCGCGGAGCAGTACTTC. Translating it yields CASSWAGAEQYF.

The chain couples TRBV12-5 to TRBJ1-1, with 7 bases lining up with TRBD1. The CDR3 is made up of 17 amino acids. Trimming cost V 1 base and J 1 base; bases outside gene matches: 9. Germline CDR1 reads LGHNT; CDR2 reads FRNRAP. This chain's CDR3 is CASGLDRGVARNTEAFF. CDR3 coding DNA: TGTGCTAGTGGTTTGGACAGGGGAGTAGCTAGGAACACTGAAGCTTTCTTT.

The chain carries TRBV4-2 and TRBJ2-4; 11 nucleotides match TRBD1. Near its end, the DNA agrees better with TRBJ2-5, so the J call may be wrong. This CDR3 has 15 amino acids. Germline V gene data show CDR1 as LGHNA and CDR2 as YNFKEQ. DNA of the CDR3: TGTGCCAGCAGCCAGTTACCGGGACAGGGGGGGACCCAGTACTTC. Amino acids: CASSQLPGQGGTQYF.

This clonotype has just a few counts. CDR3 amino acids: CASKSGTGHQPQHF. CDR3 DNA: TGTGCCAGCAAAAGCGGGACAGGGCATCAGCCCCAGCATTTT. This sequence joins TRBV28 and TRBJ1-5; TRBD1 matches 9 bases. The length of the CDR3 is 14 residues. V trimming: 7 bases; J trimming: 5 bases; junction bases outside the gene matches: 6. Germline V CDR1 and CDR2: MDHEN, SYDVKM.

This clonotype was picked up many times. This chain links TRBV28 with TRBJ2-7; 10 nucleotides match TRBD1. The CDR3 extends over 15 amino acids. Germline values: CDR1 MDHEN, CDR2 SYDVKM. Germline trimming cut 3 bases from V and 7 bases from J; bases unmatched to any gene: 9. The CDR3 DNA sequence: TGTGCCAGCAGTTTTTCCGACAGGGGGCTACGGGAGCAGTACTTC. Its protein is CASSFSDRGLREQYF.

This clonotype was observed many times. J is TRBJ2-1 and V is TRBV12-3 or TRBV12-4; D is unclear. This CDR3 spans 15 amino acids. V dropped 7 bases and J dropped 0 bases, with 13 bases sitting between them. The CDR3 loop is CASTPSTSSYNEQFF. DNA of the CDR3: TGTGCCAGCACCCCCTCTACGAGCTCCTACAATGAGCAGTTCTTC.

Comments on this clonotype: Mismatch with germline at one junction end may stem from a read error. V usage is TRBV7-6 and J usage is TRBJ2-1; TRBD1 might be the D (8 bases). Germline CDR1 reads SGHVS; CDR2 reads FNYEAQ. The CDR3 runs 13 residues. The CDR3 loop is CACSTGGADEQFF. The CDR3 coding sequence is TGTGCCTGCAGCACAGGGGGGGCGGATGAGCAGTTCTTC.